The 22 T cell receptor beta chains presented below share a single source sample, sequenced in a study of beta chain features in type 1 diabetes listed by TCRdb under 2018. The method was the immunoSEQ multiplex PCR assay. The entire amount of isolated RNA was reverse transcribed using the High Capacity cDNA Reverse Transcription Kit, so the sequenced TCRB transcripts were expressed ones. Sourced from immuneACCESS, this table was stored by TCRdb with only in-frame sequences that have V and J called. A share of the clones is absent; for the studies checked, an unresolved V gene accounts for under half, and the remainder has no known explanation. This sample holds hundreds of thousands of clones; approximately 30% were observed only once. In total, the top ten clones hold around 0.065% of the sample. Source material: naive CD4+ T cells from blood. According to the study, the label for this sample's cell subset or site signals: true naive CD4+ T cells. These receptors originate from a man aged 18 to 30 in good health.

V gene TRBV6-6 combines with J gene TRBJ2-7, with D perhaps assigned TRBD1 or TRBD2 (5 bases each). The V and J ends lost 2 bases and 0 bases respectively, with 11 bases between them. In germline, CDR1 is MNHNY, CDR2 SVGAGI (reference sequence). The CDR3 has 15 amino acids. The DNA for the CDR3 is TGTGCCAGCAGTTACCGGGACCGCCGCTCCTACGAGCAGTACTTC. Translated, it gives CASSYRDRRSYEQYF.

Worth noting for this clone: One junction end disagrees with the germline gene, perhaps due to a read error. This sequence joins TRBV30 and TRBJ2-3; the D gene is possibly TRBD1 (5 bases). The CDR3 is 16 residues long. CDR1 and CDR2 from the germline V gene are GTSNPN and SVGIG (reference sequence). In DNA, the CDR3 is TGTGCGTGGAAGGGCAGGGAAACCCATAGCACAGATACGCAGTATTTT. Protein product: CAWKGRETHSTDTQYF.

This clone was observed a few times. This chain uses TRBV10-3 with TRBJ1-2, with TRBD1 matching over 9 bases. The J segment lost 6 bases and the V segment lost 4 bases, leaving 3 bases of the junction unmatched. The CDR3 loop spans 13 amino acids. CDR1 ENHRY and CDR2 SYGVKD come from the germline V gene. DNA of the CDR3: TGTGCCATCAGTGGAACAGGGGGCGATGGCTACACCTTC. It translates to CAISGTGGDGYTF.

This clone has just a few counts. The genes are TRBV29-1 and TRBJ2-2; D may be TRBD2 (6 bases). Germline V lookup: CDR1 SQVTM, CDR2 ANQGSEA. The CDR3 has 14 amino acids. Trimming left V 1 base short and J 4 bases short, with 10 bases between. As DNA, the CDR3 is TGCAGCGTTGAAGGGCTAGCGCCCACCGGGGAGCTGTTTTTT. It specifies CSVEGLAPTGELFF.

The rearrangement joins TRBV19 to TRBJ2-3; possible D gene TRBD2, 5 bases. Germline CDR1 is LNHDA and CDR2 is SQIVND (reference sequence). The CDR3 has 14 amino acids. V shed 5 bases and J shed 3 bases, with 12 bases lying between them. DNA of the CDR3: TGTGCCAGTAGTCTCGGACTGGAAACAGATACGCAGTATTTT. The encoded protein is CASSLGLETDTQYF.

A few counts support this clone. V usage is TRBV9 and J usage is TRBJ2-5; 9 positions agree with TRBD2. CDR3 length equals 14 residues. The germline V gene encodes CDR1 SGDLS and CDR2 YYNGEE. J gave up 4 bases and V 3 bases, and 4 bases lay outside the gene matches. Here the CDR3 reads CASSGGLARETQYF. The CDR3 nucleotides read TGTGCCAGCAGCGGAGGACTAGCGAGAGAGACCCAGTACTTC.

The J gene is TRBJ2-7, the V gene TRBV7-9; D ambiguous. The V gene lost 5 bases and the J gene lost 6 bases, with 11 bases spanning the gap. CDR3 length: 12 amino acids. Germline V gene data show CDR1 as SEHNR and CDR2 as FQNEAQ (reference sequence). Here the CDR3 DNA reads TGTGCCAGCAGCCCCGTAGTTCCCGAGCAGTACTTC. This translates into CASSPVVPEQYF.

The J gene is TRBJ1-2, the V gene TRBV7-2; 7 bases line up with TRBD1. With 1 base clipped from V and 2 bases from J, the junction kept 4 bases outside the gene matches. The CDR3 is made up of 15 amino acids. The germline V gene encodes CDR1 SGHTA and CDR2 FQGNSA. The DNA of the CDR3 is TGTGCCAGCAGCTTAGTGGGACAGCCCAACTATGGCTACACCTTC. It specifies CASSLVGQPNYGYTF.

This clone has more than one count but fewer than ten. V gene TRBV30 combines with J gene TRBJ1-2, with 7 bases identical to TRBD1. Germline V gene lookup returns CDR1 GTSNPN and CDR2 SVGIG (reference sequence). The junction had 7 bases not matched to a gene; V was cut back by 4 bases and J by 8 bases. CDR3 size: 12 residues. This CDR3 is CAWTSYRGGYTF. The CDR3 nucleotides are TGTGCCTGGACCAGTTACAGGGGCGGCTACACCTTC.

Turning to this clone: An end of the junction does not agree with germline; a read error may underlie this. This chain uses TRBV5-6 with TRBJ2-5; maybe TRBD2 (5 bases). Germline V gene lookup returns CDR1 SGHDT and CDR2 YYEEEE. CDR3 length: 14 amino acids. The CDR3 region has the DNA TGTGCCAGCAGCTTGGTTGCGAGCGGTGAGATCCAGTACTTC. Its translation: CASSLVASGEIQYF.

This clone was observed a handful of times. V and J are TRBV30 and TRBJ2-1, with 7 positions matching TRBD1. CDR1 is GTSNPN and CDR2 is SVGIG in the germline V gene (reference sequence). The V gene end was trimmed by 3 bases and the J gene end by 4 bases; junction bases not matched to a gene: 6. The length of the CDR3 is 14 residues. CDR3 residues: CAWSDRGQYNEQFF. The DNA for the CDR3 is TGTGCCTGGAGCGATAGGGGGCAATACAATGAGCAGTTCTTC.

Points on this clone: The same CDR3 arises from other DNA sequences in this sample as well. This chain links TRBV7-2 with TRBJ2-1; 12 bases are a match to TRBD2. V dropped 5 bases and J dropped 6; count of bases not matched to a gene: 5. Germline V gene data show CDR1 as SGHTA and CDR2 as FQGNSA. The CDR3 has 15 residues. Here the CDR3 reads CASSRLAGVVNEQFF. The CDR3 nucleotides are TGTGCCAGCAGCCGACTAGCGGGAGTTGTCAATGAGCAGTTCTTC.

The gene calls are TRBV23-1 and TRBJ1-5; D uncertain. TRBV23-1 is an open reading frame whose function is uncertain. This CDR3 spans 15 amino acids. The V and J ends lost 0 bases and 2 bases respectively, with 8 bases between them. Written as DNA, the CDR3 is TGCGCCAGCAGTCAATCCGGACGGTGCAATCAGCCCCAGCATTTT. It translates to CASSQSGRCNQPQHF.

The chain links TRBV28 to TRBJ2-5, with D uncertain. Trimming left V 2 bases short and J 4 bases short, with 11 bases between. The CDR3 runs 14 residues. Per the germline V gene, CDR1 is MDHEN and CDR2 is SYDVKM. The CDR3 reads CASSLVERRETQYF. The DNA of the CDR3 is TGTGCCAGCAGTTTAGTGGAAAGGCGAGAGACCCAGTACTTC. Based on the CDR3 plus reference TRBV28 and TRBJ2-5, the full variable domain is DVKVTQSSRYLVKRTGEKVFLECVQDMDHENMFWYRQDPGLGLRLIYFSYDVKMKEKGDIPEGYSVSREKKERFSLILESASTNQTSMYLCASSLVERRETQYFGPGTRLLVL.

This clone showed up just a few times. This sequence joins TRBV4-1 and TRBJ2-3, with 11 bases fitting TRBD2. The CDR3 is 16 amino acids. V dropped 6 bases and J dropped 1; count of bases not matched to a gene: 6. Germline-derived CDR1 and CDR2 are MGHRA and YSYEKL. CDR3 residues: CASRPIAGGGTDTQYF. As DNA, the CDR3 is TGCGCCAGCAGACCGATAGCGGGAGGGGGCACAGATACGCAGTATTTT.

This clone was seen only a few times. CDR3 coding DNA: TGTGCCATCAGTGAGTCGCAGGGAGAAGGCTACACCTTC. Its protein is CAISESQGEGYTF. The chain couples TRBV10-3 to TRBJ1-2; D may be TRBD1 (5 bases). Trimming took off 0 bases at V and 8 bases at J, with 10 bases between the two ends. The CDR3 runs 13 residues. Germline CDR1 reads ENHRY; CDR2 reads SYGVKD.

The table lists this clone with a few counts. The V call is TRBV7-2, the J call TRBJ2-7, with 9 bases identical to TRBD1. Germline CDR1 and CDR2: SGHTA and FQGNSA. V dropped 5 bases and J dropped 6; count of bases not matched to a gene: 8. The CDR3 is made up of 14 amino acids. CDR3 sequence (DNA): TGTGCCAGCAGCCCAAGGACAGGGGCTGGCGAGCAGTACTTC. Protein sequence: CASSPRTGAGEQYF.

The chain joins TRBV15 to TRBJ2-3; D remains ambiguous. The CDR3 is made up of 17 amino acids. Germline V gene lookup returns CDR1 LNHNV and CDR2 YYDKDF (reference sequence). V was trimmed by 0 bases and J by 6 bases, leaving 19 bases between them. The CDR3 sequence is CATSRDYLYGEVDTQYF. CDR3 DNA sequence: TGTGCCACCAGCAGAGATTACCTCTACGGAGAGGTCGATACGCAGTATTTT.

This clone appeared a few times. The J gene is TRBJ2-1, the V gene TRBV7-8, with 7 bases fitting TRBD2. Germline V lookup: CDR1 SGHVS, CDR2 FQNEAQ. V lost 2 bases and J lost 5; bases outside the gene matches: 6. The CDR3 is made up of 15 amino acids. The CDR3 protein is CASSLWRGFDNEQFF. Here the CDR3 DNA reads TGTGCCAGCAGCTTATGGCGGGGGTTCGACAATGAGCAGTTCTTC.

This clone came up a few times. The DNA of the CDR3 is TGCAGTGCTACCGGGGAGACCCAGTACTTC. It specifies CSATGETQYF. The rearrangement links TRBV20-1 to TRBJ2-5, with unresolved D. Trimming took off 4 bases at V and 5 bases at J, with 5 bases between the two ends. Germline V gene sequence: CDR1 DFQATT, CDR2 SNEGSKA (reference sequence). The CDR3 extends over 10 amino acids.

This clone was seen a single time. This chain joins TRBV15 and TRBJ1-2; no reliable D call. V was trimmed by 1 base and J by 0 bases, leaving 12 bases between them. Per germline, CDR1 LNHNV and CDR2 YYDKDF (reference sequence). The CDR3 loop spans 16 amino acids. The CDR3 protein is CATSRVVGTANYGYTF. CDR3 sequence (DNA): TGTGCCACCAGCAGAGTAGTGGGAACCGCTAACTATGGCTACACCTTC.

This chain links TRBV7-9 with TRBJ2-1, with a tentative D call TRBD1 (6 bases). The CDR3 is 14 amino acids. V was clipped by 7 bases and J by 8 bases, with 18 bases between them. Germline V gene lookup returns CDR1 SEHNR and CDR2 FQNEAQ (reference sequence). CDR3 residues: CASIEQGTSDEQFF. For the CDR3, the DNA is TGTGCCAGCATCGAACAGGGAACTTCGGATGAGCAGTTCTTC.